This T cell receptor beta chain was captured in a study of blood T cell repertoires in COVID-19. The V end lost 5 bases, the J end lost 9 bases, and 17 bases lay between the germline ends. The CDR3 covers 14 residues. CDR1 and CDR2 from the germline V gene are SEHNR and FQNEAQ (reference sequence). Repertoires were generated with immunoSEQ multiplex PCR, while TCRdb's copy carries only in-frame clones and drops some. The sample has tens of thousands of clones, approximately 89% seen once. Material: peripheral blood. The clonotype comes from a man over 45 with acute or convalescent COVID-19. This sequence joins TRBV7-9 and TRBJ2-1; maybe TRBD1 (8 bases). In DNA, the CDR3 is TGTGCCAGCAGCGAACCTACAGGGGGGGTTGAGCAGTTCTTC. It encodes CASSEPTGGVEQFF. Combining the CDR3 with reference TRBV7-9 and TRBJ2-1 gives the whole variable domain DTGVSQNPRHKITKRGQNVTFRCDPISEHNRLYWYRQTLGQGPEFLTYFQNEAQLEKSRLLSDRFSAERPKGSFSTLEIQRTEQGDSAMYLCASSEPTGGVEQFFGPGTRLTVL.